This is a list of T cell receptor beta chains from one sample in a study of cytomegalovirus exposure and HLA in healthy donors. The protocol was immunoSEQ multiplex PCR, while the TCRdb copy is restricted to in-frame clones and leaves out a portion. The data hold some 140,000 clones, with roughly 80% observed a single time. The sample was PBMCs. Receptor source: a woman between 45 and 60 years old in good health and CMV-seropositive. Both conserved end residues are part of each CDR3. Fields, in order: V gene, clone size, CDR3 protein. For some rows the clone size is stated as once, few or many, or as a class when expanded; others skip it.

TRBV6-1 . CASSETPGLPSYNEQFF
TRBV6-6 few CASSYESAQYF
TRBV6-5 . CASSVFWGDNSPLHF
TRBV5-8 . CASSFLETNYGYTF
TRBV11-3 . CASSFQRTGEEFF
TRBV4-1 . CASSQAAPGQGVRTGELFF
TRBV29-1 . CSVALIPGQGAPLEQYF
TRBV19 . CASSIRTGNNQPQHF
TRBV30 . CAWRDNSYEQYF
TRBV9 . CASSVGGDPYGYTF
TRBV1 . CTSSPRDREGTSDSYEQYF
TRBV5-1 few CASRRGTDYEQYF
TRBV5-1 . CASSLGGQGYYEQYF
TRBV2 . CASRIGTSGGAGEQFF
TRBV16 . CASSQGHNQPQHF
TRBV4-2 . CASSQDLPRAKQYF
TRBV10-2 . CAISDRTAYGYTF
TRBV18 . CASSLSNQPQHF
TRBV7-9 . CASRPTGMNTEAFF
TRBV30 . CAWSEQSFFYGYTF
TRBV11-3 . CASSLGLSGASSSTDTQYF
TRBV18 . CASSPYGSQGSYEQYF
TRBV7-2 . CASSPLGTSGRSEQYF
TRBV19 . CASSPQGSGYEQYF
TRBV7-6 . CASSYLAGTSYEQYF
TRBV19 . CASIGGNQPQHF
TRBV28 . CASSEQGYEQYF
TRBV5-4 . CASSLEGVETQYF
TRBV9 . CASSARLDSTEAFF
TRBV19 . CASSAPAGRDTDTQYF
TRBV19 once CASSIDDSQKLFF
TRBV5-4 . CASSRGTDGYEQYF
TRBV7-9 once CASSTGHGEQYF
TRBV29-1 . CSVEGSSGGDGVQFF
TRBV9 . CASSPFGGAYGYTF
TRBV21-1 . CASRLRPGQGHSRTGELFF
TRBV7-2 . CASSLSRETQYF
TRBV6-5 . CASSPTLSGTEAFF
TRBV2 . CASRGTGSGNQPQHF
TRBV9 . CASSVGGAGGGDTQYF
TRBV19 . CASSTLSGLGQPQHF
TRBV7-9 . CAKGLAESTDTQYF
TRBV18 few CASSPRDRVLSYGYTF
TRBV7-2 few CASSLGSATNEKLFF
TRBV7-3 . CASSFRAGGNYGYTF
TRBV10-3 . CAISETRGDSPLHF
TRBV7-2 . CASSAQGQGVGNTIYF
TRBV6-6 . CASSYSPYGVSYEQYF
TRBV5-1 . CASSLGASDTEAFF
TRBV20-1 few CSATEIAEAFF
TRBV6-1 . CASSEARGTYEQYF
TRBV18 . CASSPGLAGDNEQFF
TRBV9 . CASSVGYGGEAFF